This T cell receptor beta chain was captured by sequencing in a study of graft-versus-host responses after intestinal transplantation. Study overall: Every recipient underwent anti-thymocyte globulin induction, then tacrolimus and steroids for two to three years.

Clones were sequenced by immunoSEQ multiplex PCR, and TCRdb holds only the in-frame ones, with some missing. The sample includes some 110,000 clones, more than 85% seen only once; the top ten take 1.2%. Concerning this clone: The target antigen is unknown.

Per the germline V gene, CDR1 is LGHNA and CDR2 is YNFKEQ. The CDR3 is 15 residues long. V shed 4 bases and J 6 bases; nucleotides not matched to a gene: 9. Broader study findings: With peak circulating GvH clone levels came an association with early post-transplant HvG declines.

The receptor's source is a human donor who was the organ donor for an intestinal transplant. Sample: unstimulated CD8+ T cells sorted from spleen or lymph node cells, taken before transplant. The chain links TRBV4-2 to TRBJ2-3; 8 bases align to TRBD2. CDR3 region: CASSRGRRGADTQYF. The CDR3 bases are TGTGCCAGCAGCCGAGGACGGCGGGGGGCCGATACGCAGTATTTT.